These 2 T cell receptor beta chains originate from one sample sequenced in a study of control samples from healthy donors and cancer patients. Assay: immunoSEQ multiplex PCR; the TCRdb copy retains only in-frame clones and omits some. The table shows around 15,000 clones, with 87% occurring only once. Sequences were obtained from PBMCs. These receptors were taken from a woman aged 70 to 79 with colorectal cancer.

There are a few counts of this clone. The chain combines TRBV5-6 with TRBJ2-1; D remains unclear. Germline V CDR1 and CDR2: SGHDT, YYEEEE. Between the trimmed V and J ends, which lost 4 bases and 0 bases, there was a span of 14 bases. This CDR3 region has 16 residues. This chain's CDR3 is CASSPTWHLSYNEQFF. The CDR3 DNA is TGTGCCAGCAGCCCCACCTGGCACCTCTCCTACAATGAGCAGTTCTTC.

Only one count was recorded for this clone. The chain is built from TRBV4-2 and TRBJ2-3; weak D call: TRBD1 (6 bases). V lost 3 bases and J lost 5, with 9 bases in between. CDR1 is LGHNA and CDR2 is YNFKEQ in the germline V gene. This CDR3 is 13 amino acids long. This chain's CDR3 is CASSQGAGDTQYF. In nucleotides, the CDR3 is TGTGCCAGCAGCCAGGGGGCGGGAGATACGCAGTATTTT.